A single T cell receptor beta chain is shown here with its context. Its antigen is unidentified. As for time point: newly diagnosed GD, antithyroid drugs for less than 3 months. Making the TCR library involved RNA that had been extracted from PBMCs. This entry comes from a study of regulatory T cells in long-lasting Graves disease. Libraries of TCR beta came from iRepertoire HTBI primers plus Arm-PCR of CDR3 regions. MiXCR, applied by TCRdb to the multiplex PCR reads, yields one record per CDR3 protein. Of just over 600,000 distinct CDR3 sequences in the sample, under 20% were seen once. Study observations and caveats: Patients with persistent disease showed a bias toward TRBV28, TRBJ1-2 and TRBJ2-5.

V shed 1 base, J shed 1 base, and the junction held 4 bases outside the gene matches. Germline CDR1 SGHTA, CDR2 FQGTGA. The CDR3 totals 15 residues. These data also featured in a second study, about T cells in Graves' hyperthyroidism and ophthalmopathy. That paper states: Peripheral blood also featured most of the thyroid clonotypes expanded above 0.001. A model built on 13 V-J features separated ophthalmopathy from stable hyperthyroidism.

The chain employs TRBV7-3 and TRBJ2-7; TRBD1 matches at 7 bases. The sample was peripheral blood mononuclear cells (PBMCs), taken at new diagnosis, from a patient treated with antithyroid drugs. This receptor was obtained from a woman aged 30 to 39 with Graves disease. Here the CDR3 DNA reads TGTGCCAGCAGCTTAATGCAGGGACAGTCCTACGAGCAGTACTTC. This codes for CASSLMQGQSYEQYF.